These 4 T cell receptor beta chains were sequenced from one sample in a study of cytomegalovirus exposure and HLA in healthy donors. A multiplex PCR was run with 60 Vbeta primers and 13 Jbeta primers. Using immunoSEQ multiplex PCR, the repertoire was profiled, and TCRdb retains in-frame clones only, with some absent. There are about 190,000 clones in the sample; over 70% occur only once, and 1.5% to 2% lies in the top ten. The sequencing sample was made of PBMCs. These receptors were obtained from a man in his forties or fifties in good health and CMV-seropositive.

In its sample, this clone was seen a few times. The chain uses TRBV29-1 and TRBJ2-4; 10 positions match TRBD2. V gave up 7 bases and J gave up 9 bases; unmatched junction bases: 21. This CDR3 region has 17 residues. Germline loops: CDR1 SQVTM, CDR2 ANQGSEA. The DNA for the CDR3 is TGCAGCGGGCCCCTGGGGCTAGCGGGAGAATTATGGTGCATTCAGTACTTC. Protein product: CSGPLGLAGELWCIQYF. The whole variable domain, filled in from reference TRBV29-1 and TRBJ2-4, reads SAVISQKPSRDICQRGTSLTIQCQVDSQVTMMFWYRQQPGQSLTLIATANQGSEATYESGFVIDKFPISRPNLTFSTLTVSNMSPEDSSIYLCSGPLGLAGELWCIQYFGAGTRLSVL.

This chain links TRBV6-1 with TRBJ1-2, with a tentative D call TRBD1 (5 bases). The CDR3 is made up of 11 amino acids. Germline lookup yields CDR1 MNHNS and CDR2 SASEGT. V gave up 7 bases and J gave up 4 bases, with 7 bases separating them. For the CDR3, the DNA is TGTGCCAGCACTGGGGCCTATGGCTACACCTTC. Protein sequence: CASTGAYGYTF.

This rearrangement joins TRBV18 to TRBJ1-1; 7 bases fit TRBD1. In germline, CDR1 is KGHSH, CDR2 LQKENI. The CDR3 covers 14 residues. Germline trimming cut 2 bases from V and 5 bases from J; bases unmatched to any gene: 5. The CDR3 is CASSPDRVSTEAFF. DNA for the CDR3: TGTGCCAGCTCACCAGACAGGGTTTCGACTGAAGCTTTCTTT.

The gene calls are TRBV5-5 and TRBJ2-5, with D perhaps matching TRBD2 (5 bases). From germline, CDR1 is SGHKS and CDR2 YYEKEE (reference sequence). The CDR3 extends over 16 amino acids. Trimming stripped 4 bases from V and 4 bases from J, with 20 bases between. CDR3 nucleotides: TGTGCCAGCAGCCCCCTACTCACAGCCCGGGGAGAGACCCAGTACTTC. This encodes CASSPLLTARGETQYF.